Listed here is a single TCR beta chain. This sample was included in a study of OX40 agonist ivuxolimab in advanced cancers. Some clones are missing from TCRdb's copy, which holds only in-frame ones; the method was immunoSEQ multiplex PCR. In the table there are under 95,000 clones, about 90% of which are singletons. Germline V gives CDR1 MNHEY, CDR2 SVGAGI. The CDR3 extends over 14 amino acids. After removal of 2 bases from V and 0 bases from J, the junction contained 1 base not matched to a gene. The sequencing used CD4+ or CD8+ T cells sorted from blood, collected in a trial of the OX40 agonist ivuxolimab. This sequence originates from an adult with an advanced solid tumor such as melanoma, head and neck, liver or kidney cancer. This sequence joins TRBV6-5 and TRBJ2-7, with 7 nucleotides matching TRBD1. The CDR3 sequence: CASSYGDSSYEQYF. The DNA of the CDR3 is TGTGCCAGCAGTTACGGGGACAGCTCCTACGAGCAGTACTTC.